The sequence of this T cell receptor (beta chain) was determined in a study of blood T cell repertoires in COVID-19. The repertoire was sequenced with immunoSEQ multiplex PCR; TCRdb's copy has only in-frame clones and lacks some. Of 150,000 to 200,000 clones listed, around nine tenths are singletons. Germline values: CDR1 MNHEY, CDR2 SVGAGI. The CDR3 totals 12 residues. The receptor was isolated from a young woman who had recovered from COVID-19. The sequencing input was peripheral blood. This rearrangement joins TRBV6-5 to TRBJ1-5; D may be TRBD1 (5 bases). This chain's CDR3 is CASWGVNQPQHF. The CDR3, as DNA: TGTGCGAGTTGGGGGGTCAATCAGCCCCAGCATTTT.